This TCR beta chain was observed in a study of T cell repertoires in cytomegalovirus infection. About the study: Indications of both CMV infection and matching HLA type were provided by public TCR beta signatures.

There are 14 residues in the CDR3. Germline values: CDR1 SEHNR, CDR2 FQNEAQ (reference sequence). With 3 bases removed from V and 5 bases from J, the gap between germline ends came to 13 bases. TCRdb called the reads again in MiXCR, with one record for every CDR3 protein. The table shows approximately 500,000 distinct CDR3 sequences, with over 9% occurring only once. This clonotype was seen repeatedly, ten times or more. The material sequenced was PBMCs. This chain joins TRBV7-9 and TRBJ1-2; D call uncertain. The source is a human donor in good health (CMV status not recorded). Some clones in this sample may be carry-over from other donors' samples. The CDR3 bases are TGTGCCAGCAGCTTGGAGGCGGGTGGATATGGCTACACCTTC. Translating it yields CASSLEAGGYGYTF.